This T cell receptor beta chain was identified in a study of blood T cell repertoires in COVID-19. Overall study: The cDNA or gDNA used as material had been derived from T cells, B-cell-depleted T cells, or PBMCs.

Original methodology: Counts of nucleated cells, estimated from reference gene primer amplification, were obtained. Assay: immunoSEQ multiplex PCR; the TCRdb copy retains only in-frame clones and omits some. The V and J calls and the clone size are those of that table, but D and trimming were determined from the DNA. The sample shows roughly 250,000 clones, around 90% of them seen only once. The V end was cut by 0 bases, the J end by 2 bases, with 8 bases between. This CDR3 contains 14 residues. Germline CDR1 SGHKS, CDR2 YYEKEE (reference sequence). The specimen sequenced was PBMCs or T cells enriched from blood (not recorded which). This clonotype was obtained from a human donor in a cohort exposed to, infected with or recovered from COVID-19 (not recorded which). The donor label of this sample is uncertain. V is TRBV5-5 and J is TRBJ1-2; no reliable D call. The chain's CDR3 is CASSLVTDNYGYTF. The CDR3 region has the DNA TGTGCCAGCAGCTTGGTCACAGACAACTATGGCTACACCTTC.